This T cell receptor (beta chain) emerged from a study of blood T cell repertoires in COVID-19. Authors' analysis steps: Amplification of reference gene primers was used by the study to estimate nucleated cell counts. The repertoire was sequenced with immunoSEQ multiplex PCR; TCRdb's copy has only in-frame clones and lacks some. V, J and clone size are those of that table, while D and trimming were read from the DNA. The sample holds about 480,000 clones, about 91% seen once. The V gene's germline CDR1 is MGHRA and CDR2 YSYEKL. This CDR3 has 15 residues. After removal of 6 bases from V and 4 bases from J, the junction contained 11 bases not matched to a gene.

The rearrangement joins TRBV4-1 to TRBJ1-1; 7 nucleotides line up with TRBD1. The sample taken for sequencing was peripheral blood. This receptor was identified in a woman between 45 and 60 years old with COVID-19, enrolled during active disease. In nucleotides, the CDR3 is TGCGCCAGCAGTCAACTTGAACCAGGGGGCACTGAAGCTTTCTTT. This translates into CASSQLEPGGTEAFF.